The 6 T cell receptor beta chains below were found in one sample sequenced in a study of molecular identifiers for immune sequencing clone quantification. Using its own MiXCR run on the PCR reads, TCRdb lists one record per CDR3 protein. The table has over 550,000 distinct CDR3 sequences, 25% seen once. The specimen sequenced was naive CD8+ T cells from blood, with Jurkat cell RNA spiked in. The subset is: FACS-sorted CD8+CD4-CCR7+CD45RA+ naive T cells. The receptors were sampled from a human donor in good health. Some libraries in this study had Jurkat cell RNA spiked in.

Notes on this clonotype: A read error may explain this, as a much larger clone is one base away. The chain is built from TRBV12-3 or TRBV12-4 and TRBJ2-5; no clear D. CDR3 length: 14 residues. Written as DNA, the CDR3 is TGTGCCAGCGGTTTAGGGCAGGCCCAGGAGACCCAGTACTTC. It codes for CASGLGQAQETQYF.

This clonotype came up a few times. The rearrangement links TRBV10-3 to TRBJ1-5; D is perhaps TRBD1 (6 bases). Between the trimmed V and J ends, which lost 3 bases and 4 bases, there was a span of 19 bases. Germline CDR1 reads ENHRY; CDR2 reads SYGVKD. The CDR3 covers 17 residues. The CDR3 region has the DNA TGTGCCATCAGTGATCCGAAACGGGGGGCTCTAAATCAGCCCCAGCATTTT. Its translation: CAISDPKRGALNQPQHF.

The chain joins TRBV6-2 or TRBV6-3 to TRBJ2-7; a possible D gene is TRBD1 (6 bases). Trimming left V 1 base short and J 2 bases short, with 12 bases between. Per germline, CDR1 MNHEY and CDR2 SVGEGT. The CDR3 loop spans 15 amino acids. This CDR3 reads CASSYLEGQAYEQYF. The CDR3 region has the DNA TGTGCCAGCAGTTACTTAGAGGGACAAGCCTACGAGCAGTACTTC.

The CDR3 coding sequence is TGCAGTGCTAGCGACACCGGGACTACGAACACCGGGGAGCTGTTTTTT. The encoded protein is CSASDTGTTNTGELFF. This chain links TRBV20-1 with TRBJ2-2; 7 nucleotides align to TRBD2. The CDR3 has 16 amino acids. Germline CDR1 DFQATT, CDR2 SNEGSKA (reference sequence). Unmatched junction bases numbered 7, after V lost 3 bases and J lost 0 bases.

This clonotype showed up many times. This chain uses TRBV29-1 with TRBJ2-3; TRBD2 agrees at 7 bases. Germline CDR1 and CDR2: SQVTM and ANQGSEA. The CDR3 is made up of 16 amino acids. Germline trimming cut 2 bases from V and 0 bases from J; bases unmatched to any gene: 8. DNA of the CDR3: TGCAGCGTTGAATTAATGCGGGAGCCGAGCACAGATACGCAGTATTTT. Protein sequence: CSVELMREPSTDTQYF.

CDR3 sequence (DNA): TGCGCCAGCAGCCCCCAGGGGGCTAGCACCGGGGAGCTGTTTTTT. Amino acid sequence: CASSPQGASTGELFF. V gene TRBV4-1 combines with J gene TRBJ2-2; 8 bases line up with TRBD1. CDR3 length equals 15 residues. The junction had 5 bases not matched to a gene; V was cut back by 4 bases and J by 4 bases. From germline, CDR1 is MGHRA and CDR2 YSYEKL.